The 20 T cell receptor beta chains in this list originate from one sample, sequenced in a study of breast tumors, draining lymph nodes, adjacent tissues. TCRdb passed the multiplex PCR reads through MiXCR, listing each CDR3 protein once. The data hold 12,000 to 15,000 distinct CDR3 sequences, with around 52% observed a single time. Input material: tumor-adjacent breast tissue. All receptors come from a female donor with breast cancer. Some clones in this sample may be carry-over from other donors' samples.

This sequence joins TRBV20-1 and TRBJ1-3; 7 bases agree with TRBD1. This CDR3 region has 13 residues. V was pared by 6 bases and J by 1 base, with 3 bases of the junction left unmatched. Germline V gene data show CDR1 as DFQATT and CDR2 as SNEGSKA (reference sequence). The CDR3 coding sequence is TGCAGTGCAAAGACAGGGTCTGGAAACACCATATATTTT. It codes for CSAKTGSGNTIYF.

The chain employs TRBV20-1 and TRBJ1-5, with D unresolved. This CDR3 comprises 14 residues. V dropped 4 bases and J dropped 0 bases, with 10 bases sitting between them. Per the germline V gene, CDR1 is DFQATT and CDR2 is SNEGSKA (reference sequence). The CDR3, as DNA: TGCAGTGCTACTACATGGGATAGCAATCAGCCCCAGCATTTT. This gives the protein CSATTWDSNQPQHF.

The table lists this clonotype with many counts. The chain is built from TRBV12-3 or TRBV12-4 and TRBJ2-3; D is perhaps TRBD2 (6 bases). V dropped 6 bases and J dropped 3 bases, with 22 bases sitting between them. This CDR3 spans 17 amino acids. The CDR3 is CASSPTRIGRMTDTQYF. CDR3 nucleotides: TGTGCCAGCAGCCCGACCCGGATCGGGAGAATGACAGATACGCAGTATTTT.

This clonotype is medium-sized by share. The chain uses TRBV5-1 and TRBJ1-2; the D is unclear. Germline V gene data show CDR1 as SGHRS and CDR2 as YFSETQ. This CDR3 contains 14 residues. The germline V and J ends were trimmed by 0 bases and 3 bases, with 9 bases remaining between them. The CDR3 DNA follows: TGCGCCAGCAGCTTGGGGCAGATCGACTATGGCTACACCTTC. This codes for CASSLGQIDYGYTF.

The V and J genes are TRBV10-2 and TRBJ1-2, with 10 bases fitting TRBD1. After removal of 11 bases from V and 5 bases from J, the junction contained 11 bases not matched to a gene. Germline V CDR1 and CDR2: WSHSY, SAAADI. The length of the CDR3 is 14 residues. DNA for the CDR3: TGCGCCGTCCGGGACAGGGGAAGGGGGTATGGCTACACCTTC. It specifies CAVRDRGRGYGYTF.

This clonotype appeared many times. This may come from a read error, since a much larger clone is one base off. The V call is TRBV5-6, the J call TRBJ2-7; D is undetermined. V lost 2 bases to trimming and J lost 9 bases, with 9 bases between them. This CDR3 contains 11 residues. Germline assignment: CDR1 SGHDT and CDR2 YYEEEE. CDR3 residues: CASSFDNAQYF. CDR3 coding DNA: TGTGCCAGCAGCTTTGACAACGCGCAGTACTTC.

The chain carries TRBV5-1 and TRBJ2-3, with 7 bases aligning to TRBD2. The CDR3 is 16 residues long. Trimming at V came to 4 bases and at J to 0 bases, leaving 8 bases not matched to a gene. CDR1 and CDR2 from the germline V gene are SGHRS and YFSETQ. The chain's CDR3 is CASSLFHSGSTDTQYF. Written as DNA, the CDR3 is TGCGCCAGCAGCCTATTCCATAGCGGGAGCACAGATACGCAGTATTTT.

There are many counts of this clonotype. The CDR3 DNA reads as TGTGCCAGCAGCCAAGGACTAGCGGGGGGTACCGCTACCCGGGGAAATCCTTATGAGCAGTTCTTC. Protein sequence: CASSQGLAGGTATRGNPYEQFF. The chain has TRBV3-1 and TRBJ2-1, with 13 bases fitting TRBD2. Germline V CDR1 and CDR2: LGHDT, YNNKEL (reference sequence). This CDR3 has 22 residues. With 1 base clipped from V and 8 bases from J, the junction kept 23 bases outside the gene matches.

The genes are TRBV6-1 and TRBJ2-1; 10 bases fit TRBD2. V shed 2 bases, J shed 8 bases, and the junction held 12 bases outside the gene matches. Germline V CDR1 and CDR2: MNHNS, SASEGT. This CDR3 contains 17 residues. CDR3: CASSERLAGALTDEQFF. As DNA, the CDR3 is TGTGCCAGCAGTGAACGACTAGCGGGTGCCTTAACGGATGAGCAGTTCTTC.

Here the CDR3 reads CASSLMGPGRTSIPDTQYF. CDR3 DNA: TGTGCCAGCAGCTTAATGGGCCCTGGGAGGACTAGCATACCAGATACGCAGTATTTT. This chain joins TRBV7-3 and TRBJ2-3; 8 positions match TRBD2. CDR3 length: 19 amino acids. V was pared by 1 base and J by 4 bases, with 16 bases of the junction left unmatched. The germline V gene has CDR1 SGHTA and CDR2 FQGTGA. Drawing the rest from reference TRBV7-3 and TRBJ2-3, the complete variable domain is GAGVSQTPSNKVTEKGKYVELRCDPISGHTALYWYRQSLGQGPEFLIYFQGTGAADDSGLPNDRFFAVRPEGSVSTLKIQRTERGDSAVYLCASSLMGPGRTSIPDTQYFGPGTRLTVL.

This clonotype was seen ten or more times. The chain recombines TRBV6-2 or TRBV6-3 with TRBJ2-1, with 7 bases lining up with TRBD2. Germline trimming cut 5 bases from V and 9 bases from J; bases unmatched to any gene: 4. The CDR3 extends over 12 amino acids. CDR1 and CDR2 from the germline V gene are MNHEY and SVGEGT. This CDR3 reads CASSLTGGEQFF. The DNA of the CDR3 is TGTGCCAGCAGTCTCACGGGGGGTGAGCAGTTCTTC.

This chain's CDR3 is CASTKDPRGFGQPQHF. The CDR3 coding sequence is TGTGCCAGCACTAAGGACCCCCGTGGTTTTGGTCAGCCCCAGCATTTT. The chain carries TRBV6-1 and TRBJ1-5; D remains ambiguous. V was pared by 7 bases and J by 6 bases, with 22 bases between. This CDR3 has 16 residues. From germline, CDR1 is MNHNS and CDR2 SASEGT.

For this clonotype: The DNA is left out, because the CDR3 cannot be placed on it with certainty; the CDR3 is given as TCRdb lists it. The chain has TRBV5-5 and TRBJ1-3. Including both end residues, the CDR3 is 21 amino acids long. The germline V gene has CDR1 SGHKS and CDR2 YYEKEE (reference sequence). This CDR3 reads CASSFYICSANKLNSGNTIYF.

J is TRBJ2-1 and V is TRBV18; 7 bases are a match to TRBD1. In germline, CDR1 is KGHSH, CDR2 LQKENI. The CDR3 runs 15 residues. V was clipped by 6 bases and J by 10 bases; unmatched bases: 15. CDR3 nucleotides: TGTGCCAGCTCCTCCAAGCGGACAGGTTTAAGAGAGCAGTTCTTC. Amino acids: CASSSKRTGLREQFF.

The chain uses TRBV19 and TRBJ1-6; D ambiguous. V lost 6 bases and J 5 bases, leaving 26 bases between the germline ends. The germline V gene has CDR1 LNHDA and CDR2 SQIVND (reference sequence). The CDR3 is 19 residues long. The CDR3 loop is CASRGRGKKVLEDNSPLHF. CDR3 bases: TGTGCCAGTAGAGGCCGCGGGAAGAAAGTATTAGAGGATAATTCACCCCTCCACTTT.

This clonotype was counted many times. A read error may explain this, as a much larger clone is one base away. The conserved closing phenylalanine or tryptophan is absent in this CDR3, likely reflecting a read error. The chain uses TRBV19 and TRBJ1-2; TRBD1 aligns across 7 bases. The CDR3 runs 16 residues. CDR1 LNHDA and CDR2 SQIVND come from the germline V gene (reference sequence). V lost 4 bases to trimming and J lost 0 bases; unmatched junction nucleotides: 8. Here the CDR3 reads CASSNPTGQPNYGYTS. In DNA form, the CDR3 reads TGTGCCAGTAGTAACCCTACGGGACAGCCTAACTATGGCTACACCTCC.

Sample share makes this clonotype medium-sized. V usage is TRBV30 and J usage is TRBJ1-6; 10 positions agree with TRBD1. V gave up 8 bases and J gave up 4 bases; unmatched junction bases: 2. The CDR3 runs 13 residues. Germline-derived CDR1 and CDR2 are GTSNPN and SVGIG (reference sequence). The CDR3: CAGQGEYNSPLHF. In DNA, the CDR3 is TGTGCCGGACAGGGGGAGTATAATTCACCCCTCCACTTT.

To note about this clonotype: A read error may account for a junction end that differs from germline. The gene calls are TRBV2 and TRBJ2-7; 8 bases are shared with TRBD2. Germline CDR1 reads SNHLY; CDR2 reads FYNNEI. The CDR3 is made up of 12 amino acids. The CDR3 protein is CAGRGGHYGQYF. CDR3 DNA sequence: TGTGCAGGGCGCGGGGGGCACTACGGGCAGTACTTC.

This clonotype was recorded many times. The chain employs TRBV19 and TRBJ2-1; D remains ambiguous. The V gene lost 4 bases and the J gene lost 0 bases, with 16 bases spanning the gap. Germline V gene sequence: CDR1 LNHDA, CDR2 SQIVND (reference sequence). The CDR3 extends over 17 amino acids. CDR3 sequence reads: CASSRVVGVSSYNEQFF. The CDR3, as DNA: TGTGCCAGTAGTAGGGTTGTAGGTGTTAGCTCCTACAATGAGCAGTTCTTC.

This clonotype was seen many times. A much larger clone sits a single nucleotide away, making a read error possible. The CDR3 DNA reads TGTGCCAGCAGCCAAGTGGACTTCATGGGCTATGGCTCCCCCTTC. This gives the protein CASSQVDFMGYGSPF. This sequence joins TRBV14 and TRBJ1-2; D unresolved. Germline lookup yields CDR1 SGHDN and CDR2 FVKESK. The CDR3 runs to 15 residues.